This T cell receptor (beta chain) was found in a study of shared clonotypes between healthy human individuals. Overall study findings and caveats: Sequencing of the sorted subsets was shown by rarefaction to be incomplete despite large depth.

The naive CD8 subset, CD45RO-negative cells positively selected for CCR7, excluded terminally differentiated effector memory CD45RA+ cells. The CDR3 contains 16 residues. In germline, CDR1 is SGHAT, CDR2 FQNNGV. Germline trimming cut 5 bases from V and 9 bases from J; bases unmatched to any gene: 8. At a deep level, the assay was run. Measured with immunoSEQ multiplex PCR; TCRdb has only the in-frame clones, and not every one. Here the sample spans roughly 590,000 clones, less than 97% being singletons. Points on this clone: Its matching antigen is unknown.

J is TRBJ2-2 and V is TRBV11-2; 14 nucleotides align to TRBD2. The clonotype comes from a woman in her twenties or thirties in good health. Sequencing was performed on naive CD8+ T cells sorted from blood. CDR3 in amino acids: CASSPPGLAGGRELFF. CDR3 nucleotide sequence: TGTGCCAGCAGCCCTCCCGGACTAGCGGGAGGTAGGGAGCTGTTTTTT.